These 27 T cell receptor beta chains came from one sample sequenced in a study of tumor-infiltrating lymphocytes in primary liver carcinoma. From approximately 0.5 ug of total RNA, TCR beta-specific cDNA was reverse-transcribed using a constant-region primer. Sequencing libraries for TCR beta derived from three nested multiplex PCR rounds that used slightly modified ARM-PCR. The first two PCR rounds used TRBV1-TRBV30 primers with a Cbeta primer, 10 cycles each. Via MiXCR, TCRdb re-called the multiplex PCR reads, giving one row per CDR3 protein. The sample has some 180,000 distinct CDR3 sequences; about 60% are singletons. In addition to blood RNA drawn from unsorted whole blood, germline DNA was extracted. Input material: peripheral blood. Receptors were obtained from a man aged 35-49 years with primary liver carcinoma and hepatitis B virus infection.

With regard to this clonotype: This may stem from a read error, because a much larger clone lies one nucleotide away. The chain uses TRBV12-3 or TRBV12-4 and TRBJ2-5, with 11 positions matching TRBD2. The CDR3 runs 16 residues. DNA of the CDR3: TGTGCCAACAGTTTAGCTAGCGGGAGGACCGGAGAGACCCAGTACTTC. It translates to CANSLASGRTGETQYF.

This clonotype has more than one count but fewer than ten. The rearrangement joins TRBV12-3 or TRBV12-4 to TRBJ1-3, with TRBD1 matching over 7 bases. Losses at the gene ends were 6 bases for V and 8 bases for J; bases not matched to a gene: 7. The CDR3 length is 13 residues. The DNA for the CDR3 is TGTGCCAGCAGGGGGGAGGGGGCAGACACCATATATTTT. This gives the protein CASRGEGADTIYF.

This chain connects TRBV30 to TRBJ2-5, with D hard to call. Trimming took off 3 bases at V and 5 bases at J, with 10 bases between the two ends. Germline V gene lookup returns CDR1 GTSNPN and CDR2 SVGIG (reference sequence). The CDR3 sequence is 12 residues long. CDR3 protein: CAWSPTRETQYF. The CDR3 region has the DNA TGTGCCTGGAGCCCTACCAGGGAGACCCAGTACTTC.

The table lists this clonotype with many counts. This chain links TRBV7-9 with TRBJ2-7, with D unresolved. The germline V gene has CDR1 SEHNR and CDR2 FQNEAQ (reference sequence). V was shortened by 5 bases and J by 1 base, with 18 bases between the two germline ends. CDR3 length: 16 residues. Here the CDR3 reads CASSPTPSSLSYEQYF. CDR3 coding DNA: TGTGCCAGCAGCCCCACCCCCTCCTCACTATCCTACGAGCAGTACTTC. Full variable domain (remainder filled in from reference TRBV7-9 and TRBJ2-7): DTGVSQNPRHKITKRGQNVTFRCDPISEHNRLYWYRQTLGQGPEFLTYFQNEAQLEKSRLLSDRFSAERPKGSFSTLEIQRTEQGDSAMYLCASSPTPSSLSYEQYFGPGTRLTVT.

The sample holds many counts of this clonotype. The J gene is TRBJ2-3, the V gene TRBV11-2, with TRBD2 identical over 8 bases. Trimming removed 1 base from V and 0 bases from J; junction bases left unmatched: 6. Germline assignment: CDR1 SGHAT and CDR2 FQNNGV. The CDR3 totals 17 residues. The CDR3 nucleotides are TGTGCCAGCAGCTTAGCGGGAGGGCTTATAAGCACAGATACGCAGTATTTT. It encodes CASSLAGGLISTDTQYF.

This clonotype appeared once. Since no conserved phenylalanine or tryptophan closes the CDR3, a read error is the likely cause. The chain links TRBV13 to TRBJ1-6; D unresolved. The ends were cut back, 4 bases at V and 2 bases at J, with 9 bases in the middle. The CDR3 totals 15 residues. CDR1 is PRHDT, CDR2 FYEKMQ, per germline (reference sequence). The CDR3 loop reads CASSSGGAYNSPLHS. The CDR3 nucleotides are TGTGCCAGCAGCTCCGGCGGGGCCTATAATTCACCCCTCCACTCT.

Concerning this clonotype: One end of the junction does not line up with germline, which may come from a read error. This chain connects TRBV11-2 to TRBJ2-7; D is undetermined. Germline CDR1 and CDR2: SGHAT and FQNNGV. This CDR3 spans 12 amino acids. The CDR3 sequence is CASSLSGYVQYF. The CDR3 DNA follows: TGTGCCAGCAGCTTATCGGGTTACGTGCAGTACTTC.

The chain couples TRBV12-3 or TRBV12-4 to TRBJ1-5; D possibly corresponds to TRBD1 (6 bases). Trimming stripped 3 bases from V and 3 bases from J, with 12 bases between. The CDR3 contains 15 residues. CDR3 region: CASSLLGGDNQPQHF. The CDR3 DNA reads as TGTGCCAGCAGTTTGTTAGGGGGGGACAATCAGCCCCAGCATTTT.

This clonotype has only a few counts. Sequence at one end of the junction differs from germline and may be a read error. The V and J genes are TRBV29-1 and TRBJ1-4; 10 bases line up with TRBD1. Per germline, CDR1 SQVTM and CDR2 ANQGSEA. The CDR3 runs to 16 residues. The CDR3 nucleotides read TGCAGCGCCGGACTGGGCGGACAGGGGGTTAATGAGAAACTGTTTTTT. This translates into CSAGLGGQGVNEKLFF.

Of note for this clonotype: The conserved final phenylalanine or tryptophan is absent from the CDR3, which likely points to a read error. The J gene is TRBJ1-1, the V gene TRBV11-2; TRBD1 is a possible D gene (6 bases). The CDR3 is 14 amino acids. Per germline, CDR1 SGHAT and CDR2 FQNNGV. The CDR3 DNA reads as TGTGCCAGCAGCTTAGACCAGGGGTGGGCTGAGGCTTTCTCT. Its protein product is CASSLDQGWAEAFS.

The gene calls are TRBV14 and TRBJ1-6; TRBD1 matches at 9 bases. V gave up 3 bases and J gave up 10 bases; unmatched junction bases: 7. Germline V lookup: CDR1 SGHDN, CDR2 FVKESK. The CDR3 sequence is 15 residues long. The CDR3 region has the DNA TGTGCCAGCAGCCATGTACAGGGGGCGAAATCACCCCTCCACTTT. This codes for CASSHVQGAKSPLHF.

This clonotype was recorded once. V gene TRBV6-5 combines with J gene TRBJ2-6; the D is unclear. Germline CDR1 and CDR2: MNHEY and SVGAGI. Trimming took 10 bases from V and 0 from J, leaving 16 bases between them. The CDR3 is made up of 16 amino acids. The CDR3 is CATFGMQDSGANVLTF. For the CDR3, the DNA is TGTGCCACCTTTGGGATGCAAGACTCTGGGGCCAACGTCCTGACTTTC.

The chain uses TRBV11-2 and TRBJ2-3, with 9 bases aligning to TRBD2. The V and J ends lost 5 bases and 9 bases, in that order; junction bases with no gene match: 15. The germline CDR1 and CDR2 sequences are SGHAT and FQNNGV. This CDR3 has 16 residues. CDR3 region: CASSPTAGGYRGTQYF. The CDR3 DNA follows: TGTGCCAGCAGCCCCACGGCGGGAGGGTATAGGGGGACGCAGTATTTT.

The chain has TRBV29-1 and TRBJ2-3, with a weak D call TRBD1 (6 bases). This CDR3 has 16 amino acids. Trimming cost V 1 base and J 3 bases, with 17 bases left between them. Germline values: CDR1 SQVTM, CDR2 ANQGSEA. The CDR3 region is CSVEGRSGGGTDTQYF. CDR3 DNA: TGCAGCGTTGAAGGAAGGTCTGGGGGCGGAACAGATACGCAGTATTTT.

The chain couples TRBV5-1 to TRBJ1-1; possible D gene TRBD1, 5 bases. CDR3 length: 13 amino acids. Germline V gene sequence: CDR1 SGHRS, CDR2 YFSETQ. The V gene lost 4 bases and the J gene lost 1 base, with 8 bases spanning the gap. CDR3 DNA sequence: TGCGCCAGCAGCGAGACAGCGAACACTGAAGCTTTCTTT. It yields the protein CASSETANTEAFF.

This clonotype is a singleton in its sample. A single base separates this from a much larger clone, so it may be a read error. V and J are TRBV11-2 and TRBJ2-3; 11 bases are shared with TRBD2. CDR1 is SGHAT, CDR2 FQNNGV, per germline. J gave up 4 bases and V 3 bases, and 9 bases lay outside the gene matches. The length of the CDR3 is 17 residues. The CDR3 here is CASSFFRLAGGSDTQYF. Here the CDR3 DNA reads TGTGCCAGCAGCTTTTTTCGTCTAGCGGGAGGATCAGATACGCAGTATTTT.

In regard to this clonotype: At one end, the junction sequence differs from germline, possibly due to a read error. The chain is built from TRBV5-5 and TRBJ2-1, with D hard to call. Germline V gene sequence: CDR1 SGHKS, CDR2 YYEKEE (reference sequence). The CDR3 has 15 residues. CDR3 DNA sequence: TGTGCCAGCTGCTTGGGTAGCCGCTCCTACAATGAGCAGTTCTTC. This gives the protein CASCLGSRSYNEQFF. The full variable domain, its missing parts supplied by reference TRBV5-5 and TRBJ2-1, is DAGVTQSPTHLIKTRGQQVTLRCSPISGHKSVSWYQQVLGQGPQFIFQYYEKEERGRGNFPDRFSARQFPNYSSELNVNALLLGDSALYLCASCLGSRSYNEQFFGPGTRLTVL.

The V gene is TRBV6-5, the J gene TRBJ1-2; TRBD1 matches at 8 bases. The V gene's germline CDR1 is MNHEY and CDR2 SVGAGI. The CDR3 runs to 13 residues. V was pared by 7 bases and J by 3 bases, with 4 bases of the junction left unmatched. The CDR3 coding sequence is TGTGCCAGCAATTTACAGGGGGACTATGGCTACACCTTC. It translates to CASNLQGDYGYTF.

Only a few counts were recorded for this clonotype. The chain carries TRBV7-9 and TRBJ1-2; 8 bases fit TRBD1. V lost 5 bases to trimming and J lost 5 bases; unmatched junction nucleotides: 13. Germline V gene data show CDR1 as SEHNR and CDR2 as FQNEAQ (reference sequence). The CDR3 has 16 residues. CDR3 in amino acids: CASSPTPGQASYGYTF. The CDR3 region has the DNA TGTGCCAGCAGCCCGACCCCGGGACAGGCAAGTTATGGCTACACCTTC.

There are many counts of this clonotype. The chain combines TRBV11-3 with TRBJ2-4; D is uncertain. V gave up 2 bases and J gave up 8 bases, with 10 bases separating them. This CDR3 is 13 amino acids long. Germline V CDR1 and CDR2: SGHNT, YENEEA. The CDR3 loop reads CASSLPQSDIQYF. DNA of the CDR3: TGTGCCAGCAGCTTACCCCAGTCGGACATTCAGTACTTC.

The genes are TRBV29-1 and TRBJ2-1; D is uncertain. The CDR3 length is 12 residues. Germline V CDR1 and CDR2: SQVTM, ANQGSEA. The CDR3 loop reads CSVSQIYNEQFF. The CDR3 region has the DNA TGCAGTGTTTCACAGATCTACAATGAGCAGTTCTTC.

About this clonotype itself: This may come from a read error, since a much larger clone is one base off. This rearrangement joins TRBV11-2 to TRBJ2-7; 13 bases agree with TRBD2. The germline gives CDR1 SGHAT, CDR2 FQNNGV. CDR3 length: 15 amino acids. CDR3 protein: CASSPFGTSGTELYF. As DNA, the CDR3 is TGTGCCAGCAGCCCCTTCGGGACTAGCGGGACCGAGCTGTACTTC.

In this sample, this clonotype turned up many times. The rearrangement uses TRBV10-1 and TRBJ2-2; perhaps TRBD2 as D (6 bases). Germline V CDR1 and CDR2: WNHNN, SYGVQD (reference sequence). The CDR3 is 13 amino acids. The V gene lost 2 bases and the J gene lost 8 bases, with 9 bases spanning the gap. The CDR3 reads CASSELAPGELFF. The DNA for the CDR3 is TGCGCCAGCAGTGAGCTAGCGCCGGGGGAGCTGTTTTTT.

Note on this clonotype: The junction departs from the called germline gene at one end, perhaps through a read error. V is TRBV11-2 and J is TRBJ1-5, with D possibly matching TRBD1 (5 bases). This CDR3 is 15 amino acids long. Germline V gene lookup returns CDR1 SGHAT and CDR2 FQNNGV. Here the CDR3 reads CTSSLGQGSNQPQHF. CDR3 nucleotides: TGTACCAGCAGCTTGGGGCAGGGAAGTAATCAGCCCCAGCATTTT.

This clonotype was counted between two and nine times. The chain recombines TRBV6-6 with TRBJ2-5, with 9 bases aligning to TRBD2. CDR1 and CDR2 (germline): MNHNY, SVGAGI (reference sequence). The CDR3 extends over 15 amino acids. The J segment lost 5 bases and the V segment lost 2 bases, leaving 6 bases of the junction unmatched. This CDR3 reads CASSYVAGGRETQYF. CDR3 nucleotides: TGTGCCAGCAGTTACGTGGCGGGAGGGCGTGAGACCCAGTACTTC.

CDR3 protein: CASSLGTGVSYEQYF. CDR3 coding DNA: TGCGCCAGCAGCCTGGGGACAGGGGTTTCCTACGAGCAGTACTTC. The V and J genes are TRBV4-1 and TRBJ2-7; 10 nucleotides align to TRBD1. The ends lost 4 bases at V and 1 base at J; junction bases unmatched: 4. This CDR3 region has 15 residues. Germline V CDR1 and CDR2: MGHRA, YSYEKL.

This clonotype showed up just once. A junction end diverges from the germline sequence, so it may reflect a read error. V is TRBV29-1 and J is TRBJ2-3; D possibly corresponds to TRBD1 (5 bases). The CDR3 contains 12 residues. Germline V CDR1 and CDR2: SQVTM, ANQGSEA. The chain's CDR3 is CSVEGAGDTRYF. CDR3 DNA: TGCAGCGTAGAAGGGGCAGGAGATACGCGCTATTTT.